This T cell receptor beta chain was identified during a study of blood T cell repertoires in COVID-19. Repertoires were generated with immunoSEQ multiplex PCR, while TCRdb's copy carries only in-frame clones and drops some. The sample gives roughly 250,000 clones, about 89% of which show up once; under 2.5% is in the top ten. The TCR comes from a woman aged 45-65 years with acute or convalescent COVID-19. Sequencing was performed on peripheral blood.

The chain's CDR3 is CASSLRGQGGELFF. CDR3 nucleotide sequence: TGCGCCAGCAGCCTCAGGGGGCAAGGCGGGGAGCTGTTTTTT. The V and J genes are TRBV4-3 and TRBJ2-2, with 8 nucleotides matching TRBD1. Unmatched junction bases numbered 5, after V lost 4 bases and J lost 7 bases. From germline, CDR1 is LGHNA and CDR2 YSLEER. This CDR3 has 14 amino acids.